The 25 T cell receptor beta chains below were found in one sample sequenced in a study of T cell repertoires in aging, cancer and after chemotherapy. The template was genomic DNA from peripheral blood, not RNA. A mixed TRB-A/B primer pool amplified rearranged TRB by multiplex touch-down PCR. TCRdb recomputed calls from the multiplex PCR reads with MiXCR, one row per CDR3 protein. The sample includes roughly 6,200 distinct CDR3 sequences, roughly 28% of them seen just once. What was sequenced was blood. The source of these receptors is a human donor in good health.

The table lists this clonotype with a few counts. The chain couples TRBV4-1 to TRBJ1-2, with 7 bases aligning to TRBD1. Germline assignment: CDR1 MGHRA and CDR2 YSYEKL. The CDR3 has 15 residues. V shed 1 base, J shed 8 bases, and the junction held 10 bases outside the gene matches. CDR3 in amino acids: CASSQGDRDERGYTF. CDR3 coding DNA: TGCGCCAGCAGCCAAGGTGACAGGGACGAGCGAGGCTACACCTTC.

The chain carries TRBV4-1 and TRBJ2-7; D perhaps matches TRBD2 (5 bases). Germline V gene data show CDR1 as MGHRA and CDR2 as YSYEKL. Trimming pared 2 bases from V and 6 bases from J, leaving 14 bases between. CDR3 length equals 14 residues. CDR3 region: CASSQSDSGFEQYV. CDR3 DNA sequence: TGCGCCAGCAGCCAAAGTGACTCGGGGTTCGAGCAGTACGTC.

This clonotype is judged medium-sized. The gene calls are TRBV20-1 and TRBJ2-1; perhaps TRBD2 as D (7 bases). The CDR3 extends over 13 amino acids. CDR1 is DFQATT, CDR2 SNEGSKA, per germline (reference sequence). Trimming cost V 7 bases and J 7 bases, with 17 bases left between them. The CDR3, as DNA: TGCAGTGTCATTCGGGGGGCAGGGAATGAGCAGTTCTTC. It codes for CSVIRGAGNEQFF.

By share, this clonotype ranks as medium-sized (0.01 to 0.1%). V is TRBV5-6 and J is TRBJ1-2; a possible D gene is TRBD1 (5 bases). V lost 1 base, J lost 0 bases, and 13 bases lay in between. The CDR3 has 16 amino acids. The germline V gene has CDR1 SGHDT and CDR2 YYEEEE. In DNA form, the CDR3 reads TGTGCCAGCAGCTTGCCCCTGGGGGGAGCTAACTATGGCTACACCTTC. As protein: CASSLPLGGANYGYTF.

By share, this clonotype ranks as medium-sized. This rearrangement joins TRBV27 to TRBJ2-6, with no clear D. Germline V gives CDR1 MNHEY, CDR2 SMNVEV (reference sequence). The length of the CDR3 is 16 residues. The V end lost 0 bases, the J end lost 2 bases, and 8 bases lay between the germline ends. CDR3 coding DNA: TGTGCCAGCAGTTTATCGGTAGGGCCTGGGGCCAACGTCCTGACTTTC. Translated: CASSLSVGPGANVLTF.

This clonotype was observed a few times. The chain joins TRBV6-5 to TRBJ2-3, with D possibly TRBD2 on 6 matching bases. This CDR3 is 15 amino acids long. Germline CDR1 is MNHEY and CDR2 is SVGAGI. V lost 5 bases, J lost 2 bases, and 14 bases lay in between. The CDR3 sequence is CASSRGLPLTDTQYF. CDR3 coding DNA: TGTGCCAGCAGTCGGGGACTGCCCCTCACAGATACGCAGTATTTT.

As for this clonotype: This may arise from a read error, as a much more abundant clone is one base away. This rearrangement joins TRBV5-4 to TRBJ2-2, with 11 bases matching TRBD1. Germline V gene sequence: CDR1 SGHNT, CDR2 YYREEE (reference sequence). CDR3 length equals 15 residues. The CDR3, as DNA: TGTGTCAGCAGACCGGGACAGGGGGAATCCGGGGAGCTGTTTTTT. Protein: CVSRPGQGESGELFF.

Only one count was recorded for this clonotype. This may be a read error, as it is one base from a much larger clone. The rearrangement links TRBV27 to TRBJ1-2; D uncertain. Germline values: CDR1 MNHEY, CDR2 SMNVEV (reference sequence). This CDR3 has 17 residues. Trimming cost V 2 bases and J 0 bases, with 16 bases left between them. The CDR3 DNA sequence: TGTGCCAGCAGTTTACGCATTCATGCCTCCTCTAACTATGGCTACACCTTC. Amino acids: CASSLRIHASSNYGYTF.

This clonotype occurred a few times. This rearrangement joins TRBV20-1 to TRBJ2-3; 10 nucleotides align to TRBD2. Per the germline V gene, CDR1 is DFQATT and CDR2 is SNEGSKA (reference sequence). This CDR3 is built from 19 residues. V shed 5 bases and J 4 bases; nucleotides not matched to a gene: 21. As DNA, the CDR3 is TGCAGTGCTCGGTCAGGGCTAGCGGGAGTATTGGTTTGGGCAGATACGCAGTATTTT. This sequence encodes CSARSGLAGVLVWADTQYF.

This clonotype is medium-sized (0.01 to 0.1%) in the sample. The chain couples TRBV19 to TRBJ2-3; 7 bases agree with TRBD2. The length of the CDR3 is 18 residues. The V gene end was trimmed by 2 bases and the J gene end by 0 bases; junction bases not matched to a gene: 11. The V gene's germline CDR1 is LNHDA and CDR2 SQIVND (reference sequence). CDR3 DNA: TGTGCCAGTAGTATAACGACTAGCCAACTACTTAGCACAGATACGCAGTATTTT. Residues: CASSITTSQLLSTDTQYF.

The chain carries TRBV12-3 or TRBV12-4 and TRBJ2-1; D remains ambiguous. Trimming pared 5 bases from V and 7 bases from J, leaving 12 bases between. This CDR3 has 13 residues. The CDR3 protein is CASSAPGVNEQFF. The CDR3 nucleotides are TGTGCCAGCAGTGCTCCAGGTGTAAATGAGCAGTTCTTC.

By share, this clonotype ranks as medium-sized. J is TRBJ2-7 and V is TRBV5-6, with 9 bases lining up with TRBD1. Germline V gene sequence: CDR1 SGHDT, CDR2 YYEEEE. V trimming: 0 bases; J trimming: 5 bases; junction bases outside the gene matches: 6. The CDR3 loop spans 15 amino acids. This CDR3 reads CASSLGTGVPHEQYF. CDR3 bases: TGTGCCAGCAGCTTGGGGACAGGGGTACCACACGAGCAGTACTTC.

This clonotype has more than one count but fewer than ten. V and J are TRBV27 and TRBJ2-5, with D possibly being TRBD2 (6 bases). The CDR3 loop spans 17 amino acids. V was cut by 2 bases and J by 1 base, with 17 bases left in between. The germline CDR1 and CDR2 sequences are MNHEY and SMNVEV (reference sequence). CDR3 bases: TGTGCCAGCAGTTTAAATCGGGGTAGCGGCATCCAAGAGACCCAGTACTTC. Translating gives CASSLNRGSGIQETQYF.

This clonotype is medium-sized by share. CDR3 sequence reads: CASSLADGGGRRSYEQYF. DNA for the CDR3: TGTGCCAGCAGCTTGGCCGATGGTGGCGGGAGGAGGTCCTACGAGCAGTACTTC. The chain has TRBV5-4 and TRBJ2-7, with 8 bases lining up with TRBD2. This CDR3 is built from 18 residues. V shed 0 bases, J shed 1 base, and the junction held 12 bases outside the gene matches. The V gene's germline CDR1 is SGHNT and CDR2 YYREEE (reference sequence).

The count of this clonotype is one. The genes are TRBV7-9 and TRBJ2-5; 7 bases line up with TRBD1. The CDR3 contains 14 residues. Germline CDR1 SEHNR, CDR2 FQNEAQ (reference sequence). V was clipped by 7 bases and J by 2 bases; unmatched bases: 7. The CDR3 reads CASNFSQGQETQYF. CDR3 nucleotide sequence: TGTGCCAGCAACTTCTCACAGGGGCAAGAGACCCAGTACTTC.

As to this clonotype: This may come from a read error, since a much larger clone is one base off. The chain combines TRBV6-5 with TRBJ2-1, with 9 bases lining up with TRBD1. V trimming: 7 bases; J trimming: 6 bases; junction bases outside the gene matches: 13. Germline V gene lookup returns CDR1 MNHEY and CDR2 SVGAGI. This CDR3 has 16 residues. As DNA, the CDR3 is TGTGCCAGCAATAGGGACAGGGAATTTTCCGCCAATGAGCAGTTCTTC. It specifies CASNRDREFSANEQFF.

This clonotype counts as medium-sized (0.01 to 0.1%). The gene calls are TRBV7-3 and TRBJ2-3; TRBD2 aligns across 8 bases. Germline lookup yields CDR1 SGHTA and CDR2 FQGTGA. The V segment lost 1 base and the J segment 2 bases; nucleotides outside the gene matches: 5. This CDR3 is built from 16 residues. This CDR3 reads CASSLRAGVITDTQYF. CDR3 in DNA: TGTGCCAGCAGCTTAAGAGCGGGAGTTATCACAGATACGCAGTATTTT.

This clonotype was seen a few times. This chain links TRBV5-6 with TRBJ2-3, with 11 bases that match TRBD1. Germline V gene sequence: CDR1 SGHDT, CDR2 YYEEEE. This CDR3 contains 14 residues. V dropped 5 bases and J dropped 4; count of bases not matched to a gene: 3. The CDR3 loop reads CASRRGQGADTQYF. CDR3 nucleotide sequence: TGTGCCAGCAGACGGGGACAGGGGGCAGATACGCAGTATTTT.

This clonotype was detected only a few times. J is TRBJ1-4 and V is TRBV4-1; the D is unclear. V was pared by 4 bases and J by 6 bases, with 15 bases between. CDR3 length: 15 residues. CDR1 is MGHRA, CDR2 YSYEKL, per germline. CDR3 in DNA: TGCGCCAGCAGCCGAGCCCCAGGAGGGTATGAAAAACTGTTTTTT. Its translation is CASSRAPGGYEKLFF.

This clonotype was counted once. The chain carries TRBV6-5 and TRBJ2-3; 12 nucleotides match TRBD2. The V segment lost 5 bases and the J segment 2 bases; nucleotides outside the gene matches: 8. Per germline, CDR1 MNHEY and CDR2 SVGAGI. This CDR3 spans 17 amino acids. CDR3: CASSTYLAGGHTDTQYF. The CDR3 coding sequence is TGTGCCAGCAGTACCTATCTAGCGGGAGGGCACACAGATACGCAGTATTTT.

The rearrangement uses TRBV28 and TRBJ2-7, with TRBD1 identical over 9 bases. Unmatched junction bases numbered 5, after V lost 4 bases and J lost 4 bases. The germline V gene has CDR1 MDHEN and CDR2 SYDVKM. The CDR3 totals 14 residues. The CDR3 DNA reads TGTGCCAGCAGTTCAAACAGGGGGCTATACGAGCAGTACGTC. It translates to CASSSNRGLYEQYV.

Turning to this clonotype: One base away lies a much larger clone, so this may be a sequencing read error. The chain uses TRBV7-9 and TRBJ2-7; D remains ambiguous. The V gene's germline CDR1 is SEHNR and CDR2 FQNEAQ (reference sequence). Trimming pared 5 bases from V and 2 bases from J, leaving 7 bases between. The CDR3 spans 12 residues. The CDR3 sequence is CASSRNTYEQYF. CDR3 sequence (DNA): TGTGCCAGCAGCCGCAACACCTACGAGCAGTACTTC.

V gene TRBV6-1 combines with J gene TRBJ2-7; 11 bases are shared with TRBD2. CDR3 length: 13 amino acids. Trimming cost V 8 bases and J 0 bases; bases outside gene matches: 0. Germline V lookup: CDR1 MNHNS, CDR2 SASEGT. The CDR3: CASGTSGSYEQYV. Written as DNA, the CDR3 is TGTGCCAGCGGGACTAGCGGCTCCTACGAGCAGTACGTC.

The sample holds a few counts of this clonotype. CDR3 nucleotides: TGTGCCAGCAGGCCTGGACTAGTTTCGGCGAATGAGCAGTTCTTC. This encodes CASRPGLVSANEQFF. This chain joins TRBV5-4 and TRBJ2-1, with 7 bases fitting TRBD2. This CDR3 comprises 15 residues. CDR1 and CDR2 (germline): SGHNT, YYREEE (reference sequence). Germline trimming cut 5 bases from V and 7 bases from J; bases unmatched to any gene: 12.

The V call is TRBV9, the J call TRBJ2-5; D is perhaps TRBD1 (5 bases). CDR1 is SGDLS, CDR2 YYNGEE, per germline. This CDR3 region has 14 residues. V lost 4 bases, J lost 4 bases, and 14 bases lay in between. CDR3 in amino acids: CASSSVGLPETQYF. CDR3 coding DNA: TGTGCCAGCAGCTCCGTGGGGCTGCCAGAGACCCAGTACTTC.